The 20 T cell receptor beta chains below come from one sample, sequenced in a study of shared clonotypes between healthy human individuals. Sequencing was performed with immunoSEQ multiplex PCR; in TCRdb, only in-frame clones are kept and a portion is missing. The table records over a million clones, approximately 98% of them present only once. Material for sequencing was naive CD4+ T cells sorted from blood. Subset meaning: CD45RA+ positively selected. Receptors originate from a man under 40 in good health.

This chain uses TRBV6-1 with TRBJ1-2; 7 positions match TRBD1. Losses at the gene ends were 4 bases for V and 7 bases for J; bases not matched to a gene: 3. Germline CDR1 reads MNHNS; CDR2 reads SASEGT. This CDR3 region has 12 residues. CDR3 loop: CASSGQGFGYTF. DNA for the CDR3: TGTGCCAGCAGTGGACAGGGTTTTGGCTACACCTTC.

This clone came up once. The rearrangement links TRBV18 to TRBJ2-1; TRBD2 matches at 11 bases. V lost 3 bases to trimming and J lost 4 bases; unmatched junction nucleotides: 11. The germline CDR1 and CDR2 sequences are KGHSH and LQKENI. The CDR3 runs 18 residues. The CDR3 bases are TGTGCCAGCTCACCGAATCAAATACTAGCGGGAGCATACAATGAGCAGTTCTTC. Translation: CASSPNQILAGAYNEQFF. Looking up the rest from reference TRBV18 and TRBJ2-1 gives the full variable domain: NAGVMQNPRHLVRRRGQEARLRCSPMKGHSHVYWYRQLPEEGLKFMVYLQKENIIDESGMPKERFSAEFPKEGPSILRIQQVVRGDSAAYFCASSPNQILAGAYNEQFFGPGTRLTVL.

This chain connects TRBV28 to TRBJ2-2; D is perhaps TRBD1 (6 bases). The V gene's germline CDR1 is MDHEN and CDR2 SYDVKM. V gave up 5 bases and J gave up 4 bases, with 11 bases separating them. This CDR3 is built from 14 residues. In nucleotides, the CDR3 is TGTGCCAGCAGTGCACAGGGAAGCACCGGGGAGCTGTTTTTT. It codes for CASSAQGSTGELFF.

This clone was seen a single time. The chain carries TRBV27 and TRBJ2-7, with no clear D. CDR1 and CDR2 from the germline V gene are MNHEY and SMNVEV (reference sequence). Trimming left V 5 bases short and J 0 bases short, with 8 bases between. The CDR3 totals 13 residues. The CDR3 spells CASSITFSYEQYF. Here the CDR3 DNA reads TGTGCCAGCAGTATCACCTTCTCCTACGAGCAGTACTTC.

The chain combines TRBV7-2 with TRBJ2-4; no definite D call. V lost 4 bases and J lost 9, with 13 bases in between. Germline CDR1 SGHTA, CDR2 FQGNSA. The CDR3 is 13 residues long. CDR3 sequence: CASSYPFDGIQYF. The CDR3 bases are TGTGCCAGCAGCTACCCATTCGACGGCATTCAGTACTTC.

V and J are TRBV2 and TRBJ1-2, with D uncertain. Germline V gene sequence: CDR1 SNHLY, CDR2 FYNNEI. CDR3 length: 13 amino acids. V was trimmed by 3 bases and J by 8 bases, leaving 13 bases between them. This CDR3 is CASSERTVPGYTF. CDR3 DNA sequence: TGTGCCAGCAGTGAGAGGACGGTCCCGGGCTACACCTTC.

The rearrangement joins TRBV25-1 to TRBJ2-7; 8 bases fit TRBD2. Germline lookup yields CDR1 MGHDK and CDR2 SYGVNS. CDR3 size: 16 residues. The trim removed 0 bases at V and 5 bases at J, leaving 9 bases unmatched. CDR3 residues: CASSEYTGLGVDEQYF. Here the CDR3 DNA reads TGTGCCAGCAGTGAATATACGGGACTAGGGGTGGACGAGCAGTACTTC.

Turning to this clone: The same CDR3 can be traced to other DNA sequences in this sample. The chain is built from TRBV30 and TRBJ2-7, with a weak D call TRBD1 (6 bases). This CDR3 spans 12 amino acids. Germline-derived CDR1 and CDR2 are GTSNPN and SVGIG (reference sequence). V was trimmed by 3 bases and J by 1 base, leaving 7 bases between them. The CDR3 bases are TGTGCCTGGAGGCAGGGGTCCTACGAGCAGTACTTC. Protein sequence: CAWRQGSYEQYF.

J is TRBJ1-3 and V is TRBV5-1; possibly TRBD1 for D (5 bases). The V gene lost 0 bases and the J gene lost 4 bases, with 11 bases spanning the gap. This CDR3 contains 15 residues. In germline, CDR1 is SGHRS, CDR2 YFSETQ. CDR3 amino acids: CASSLANRDGNTIYF. In nucleotides, the CDR3 is TGCGCCAGCAGCTTGGCCAACCGGGACGGAAACACCATATATTTT.

V gene TRBV5-4 combines with J gene TRBJ1-2; a possible D gene is TRBD1 (5 bases). The V gene's germline CDR1 is SGHNT and CDR2 YYREEE (reference sequence). Trimming removed 0 bases at V and 8 bases at J, with 17 bases between. The CDR3 spans 15 residues. As DNA, the CDR3 is TGTGCCAGCAGCTTGGCGGGTAGGGGATCTCGCGGCTACACCTTC. The encoded protein is CASSLAGRGSRGYTF.

Points on this clone: This CDR3 is also generated by other DNA sequences in the sample. The chain employs TRBV5-4 and TRBJ2-5, with D perhaps TRBD2 (6 bases). This CDR3 spans 14 amino acids. Germline CDR1 SGHNT, CDR2 YYREEE (reference sequence). V was pared by 2 bases and J by 2 bases, with 10 bases between. Here the CDR3 DNA reads TGTGCCAGCAGCTTAGCGGGCGCGCAAGAGACCCAGTACTTC. Translating gives CASSLAGAQETQYF.

The rearrangement joins TRBV9 to TRBJ2-1; 13 positions agree with TRBD2. Losses at the gene ends were 4 bases for V and 4 bases for J; bases not matched to a gene: 5. The CDR3 extends over 16 amino acids. The germline V gene has CDR1 SGDLS and CDR2 YYNGEE. The CDR3 nucleotides read TGTGCCAGCAGCAGGGGACTAGCGGGATTATACAATGAGCAGTTCTTC. Its translation: CASSRGLAGLYNEQFF.

CDR3 DNA sequence: TGTGCCAGCAGCGTCCTACCGGGACCGGGCGAGCAGTACTTC. This encodes CASSVLPGPGEQYF. The chain uses TRBV5-5 and TRBJ2-7, with D perhaps given as TRBD1 or TRBD2 (5 bases each). This CDR3 is built from 14 residues. With 4 bases removed from V and 6 bases from J, the gap between germline ends came to 17 bases. Per germline, CDR1 SGHKS and CDR2 YYEKEE (reference sequence).

This chain links TRBV28 with TRBJ2-3, with TRBD1 matching over 10 bases. V lost 5 bases, J lost 0 bases, and 11 bases stayed unmatched. CDR1 and CDR2 from the germline V gene are MDHEN and SYDVKM. The CDR3 spans 18 residues. In DNA form, the CDR3 reads TGTGCCAGCAGTGTAGGGACAGGGGTTACCCTTAGCACAGATACGCAGTATTTT. Amino acid sequence: CASSVGTGVTLSTDTQYF. Using reference TRBV28 and TRBJ2-3 for the parts outside the CDR3, the full variable domain is DVKVTQSSRYLVKRTGEKVFLECVQDMDHENMFWYRQDPGLGLRLIYFSYDVKMKEKGDIPEGYSVSREKKERFSLILESASTNQTSMYLCASSVGTGVTLSTDTQYFGPGTRLTVL.

This chain joins TRBV27 and TRBJ1-5; TRBD1 aligns across 8 bases. The CDR3 has 15 residues. CDR1 is MNHEY and CDR2 is SMNVEV in the germline V gene (reference sequence). With 5 bases clipped from V and 5 bases from J, the junction kept 8 bases outside the gene matches. The CDR3 spells CASSLYRGSHQPQHF. The DNA of the CDR3 is TGTGCCAGCAGTCTCTACAGGGGGTCTCATCAGCCCCAGCATTTT.

The sample holds a few counts of this clone. The V gene is TRBV7-3, the J gene TRBJ2-3; TRBD1 agrees at 7 bases. CDR1 and CDR2 from the germline V gene are SGHTA and FQGTGA. The CDR3 sequence is 15 residues long. Trimming took 5 bases from V and 0 from J; bases not matched to a gene: 5. The DNA for the CDR3 is TGTGCCAGCAGCCTTAAGGGACAGAGCACAGATACGCAGTATTTT. This sequence encodes CASSLKGQSTDTQYF.

The chain joins TRBV6-6 to TRBJ2-2; tentatively, D is TRBD1 (6 bases). CDR1 and CDR2 (germline): MNHNY, SVGAGI (reference sequence). Trimming stripped 5 bases from V and 8 bases from J, with 9 bases between. The CDR3 has 12 residues. The CDR3 here is CASSRTAGELFF. DNA for the CDR3: TGTGCCAGCAGTAGGACAGCAGGGGAGCTGTTTTTT.

This clone was observed once. The chain couples TRBV5-1 to TRBJ2-5, with 9 bases aligning to TRBD2. V was clipped by 3 bases and J by 2 bases; unmatched bases: 5. The germline V gene encodes CDR1 SGHRS and CDR2 YFSETQ. The CDR3 spans 15 residues. The CDR3 DNA reads as TGCGCCAGCAGCTCCGGCGGGGGGGAGCAAGAGACCCAGTACTTC. It is translated as CASSSGGGEQETQYF.

The genes are TRBV19 and TRBJ2-1; either TRBD1 or TRBD2 may fit D (5 bases each). Trimming took off 8 bases at V and 8 bases at J, with 10 bases between the two ends. CDR1 is LNHDA and CDR2 is SQIVND in the germline V gene (reference sequence). This CDR3 has 11 amino acids. The CDR3 sequence: CASSGAYEQFF. The CDR3, as DNA: TGTGCCAGTTCCGGGGCGTATGAGCAGTTCTTC.

The J gene is TRBJ1-5, the V gene TRBV19; 7 bases fit TRBD1. With 4 bases clipped from V and 0 bases from J, the junction kept 3 bases outside the gene matches. This CDR3 is built from 15 residues. Per the germline V gene, CDR1 is LNHDA and CDR2 is SQIVND (reference sequence). CDR3 loop: CASSRGQYSNQPQHF. CDR3 nucleotide sequence: TGTGCCAGTAGTAGGGGACAGTATAGCAATCAGCCCCAGCATTTT. Filled out from reference TRBV19 and TRBJ1-5, the complete variable domain reads DGGITQSPKYLFRKEGQNVTLSCEQNLNHDAMYWYRQDPGQGLRLIYYSQIVNDFQKGDIAEGYSVSREKKESFPLTVTSAQKNPTAFYLCASSRGQYSNQPQHFGDGTRLSIL.